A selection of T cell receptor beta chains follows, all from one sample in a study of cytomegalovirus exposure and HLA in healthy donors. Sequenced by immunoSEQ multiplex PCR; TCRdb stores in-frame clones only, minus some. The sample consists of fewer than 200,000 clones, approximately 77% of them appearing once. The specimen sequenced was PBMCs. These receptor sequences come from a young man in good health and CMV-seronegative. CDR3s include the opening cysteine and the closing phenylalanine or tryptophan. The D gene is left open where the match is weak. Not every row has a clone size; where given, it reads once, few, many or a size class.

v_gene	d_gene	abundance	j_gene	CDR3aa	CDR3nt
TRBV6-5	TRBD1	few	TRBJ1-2	CASSSGTGAGYGYTF	TGTGCCAGCAGTTCCGGGACAGGAGCAGGTTATGGCTACACCTTC
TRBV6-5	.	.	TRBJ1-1	CASSFDRERAFF	TGTGCCAGCAGCTTCGACAGAGAGCGAGCTTTCTTT
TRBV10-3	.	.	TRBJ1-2	CATKGGGTYGYTF	TGTGCCACCAAGGGAGGGGGGACGTATGGCTACACCTTC
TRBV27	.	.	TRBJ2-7	CASSFGLGGYEQYF	TGTGCCAGCAGCTTCGGACTAGGGGGCTACGAGCAGTACTTC
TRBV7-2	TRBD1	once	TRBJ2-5	CASSVGTGQETQYF	TGTGCCAGCAGCGTCGGGACAGGCCAAGAGACCCAGTACTTC
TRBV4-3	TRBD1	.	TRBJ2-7	CASSPRTGEYEQYF	TGCGCCAGCAGCCCCCGGACAGGGGAGTACGAGCAGTACTTC
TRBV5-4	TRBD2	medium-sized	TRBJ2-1	CASSTSGTYNEQFF	TGTGCCAGCAGCACTAGCGGGACGTACAATGAGCAGTTCTTC
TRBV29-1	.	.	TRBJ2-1	CSARRLGYNEQFF	TGCAGCGCCCGACGACTAGGCTACAATGAGCAGTTCTTC
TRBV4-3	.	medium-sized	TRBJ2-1	CASSQDVSGRTNEQFF	TGCGCCAGCAGCCAAGATGTGAGCGGTCGGACCAATGAGCAGTTCTTC
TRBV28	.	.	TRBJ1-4	CASSLPRQASEKLFF	TGTGCCAGCAGTTTACCCCGCCAGGCCTCTGAAAAACTGTTTTTT
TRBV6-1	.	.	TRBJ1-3	CASSEARGANSGNTIYF	TGTGCCAGCAGTGAAGCCCGGGGGGCAAACTCTGGAAACACCATATATTTT
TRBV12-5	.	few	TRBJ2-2	CASARGAGELFF	TGTGCTAGTGCCCGCGGGGCCGGGGAGCTGTTTTTT
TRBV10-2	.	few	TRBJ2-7	CASSESGRPRHEQYF	TGCGCCAGCAGTGAGTCGGGCAGGCCTCGGCACGAGCAGTACTTC
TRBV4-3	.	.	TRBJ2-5	CASSQDWGNPGTQYF	TGCGCCAGCAGCCAAGATTGGGGCAACCCGGGGACCCAGTACTTC
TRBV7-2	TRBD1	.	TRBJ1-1	CASSLDGRGPRRAEAFF	TGTGCCAGCAGCTTAGACGGCAGGGGGCCTAGGAGAGCTGAAGCTTTCTTT
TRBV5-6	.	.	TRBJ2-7	CASSLGGRLYEQYF	TGTGCCAGCAGCTTGGGAGGGCGGCTCTACGAGCAGTACTTC
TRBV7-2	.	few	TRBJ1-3	CASSLEARGNTIYF	TGTGCCAGCAGCTTAGAGGCCAGGGGAAACACCATATATTTT
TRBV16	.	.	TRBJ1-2	CASSPGPREHYGYTF	TGTGCCAGCAGCCCGGGTCCCAGGGAACACTATGGCTACACCTTC
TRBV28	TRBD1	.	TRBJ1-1	CASSLPWGQTNTEAFF	TGTGCCAGCAGTTTACCCTGGGGACAGACGAACACTGAAGCTTTCTTT
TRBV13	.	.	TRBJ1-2	CASSLGGEGIPPFGYTF	TGTGCCAGCAGCTTGGGGGGTGAGGGAATACCCCCATTTGGCTACACCTTC
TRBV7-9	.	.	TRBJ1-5	CASSLGQPQHF	TGTGCCAGCTCCCTCGGTCAGCCCCAGCATTTT
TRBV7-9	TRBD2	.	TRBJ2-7	CASGGTSGRVSSYEQYF	TGTGCCAGCGGAGGGACTAGCGGGAGGGTAAGCTCCTACGAGCAGTACTTC
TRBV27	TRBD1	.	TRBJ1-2	CASSLEGTGGNGYTF	TGTGCCAGCAGTTTAGAGGGGACAGGGGGTAATGGCTACACCTTC
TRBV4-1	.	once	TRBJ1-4	CASSHGQINEKLFF	TGCGCCAGCAGCCACGGACAGATTAATGAAAAACTGTTTTTT
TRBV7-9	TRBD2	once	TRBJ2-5	CASSGGLAGETQYF	TGTGCCAGCAGCGGGGGACTAGCGGGAGAAACCCAGTACTTC
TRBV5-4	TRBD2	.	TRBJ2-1	CASSLGTSGGGNEQFF	TGTGCCAGCAGCTTGGGGACTAGCGGAGGGGGCAATGAGCAGTTCTTC
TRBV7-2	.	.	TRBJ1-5	CASSSMGNQPQHF	TGTGCCAGCAGCTCTATGGGCAATCAGCCCCAGCATTTT
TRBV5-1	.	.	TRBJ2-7	CASSPGLAAPYEQYF	TGCGCCAGCAGCCCGGGATTAGCGGCGCCCTACGAGCAGTACTTC
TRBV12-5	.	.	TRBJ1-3	CASGLTQGRNTIYF	TGTGCTAGTGGTTTGACACAGGGAAGAAACACCATATATTTT
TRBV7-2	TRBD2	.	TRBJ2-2	CASSLVSGGAGELFF	TGTGCCAGCAGCTTAGTGTCGGGAGGCGCCGGGGAGCTGTTTTTT
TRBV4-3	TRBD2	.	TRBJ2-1	CASSQVIPRLAGGPHEQFF	TGCGCCAGCAGCCAAGTGATCCCCCGACTAGCGGGAGGTCCGCATGAGCAGTTCTTC
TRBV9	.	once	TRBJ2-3	CASSAREGTDTQYF	TGTGCCAGCAGCGCCCGCGAGGGCACAGATACGCAGTATTTT
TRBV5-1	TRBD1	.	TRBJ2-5	CASSLGTERIETQYF	TGCGCCAGCAGCTTAGGGACAGAGAGGATCGAGACCCAGTACTTC
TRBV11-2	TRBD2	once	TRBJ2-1	CASSLLAEYNEQFF	TGTGCCAGCAGCTTACTAGCGGAATACAATGAGCAGTTCTTC
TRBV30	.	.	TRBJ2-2	CAWSVDLGHYTGELFF	TGTGCCTGGAGTGTAGATTTGGGACACTACACCGGGGAGCTGTTTTTT
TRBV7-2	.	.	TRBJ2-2	CASNRDSNTGELFF	TGTGCCAGCAACCGGGACTCCAACACCGGGGAGCTGTTTTTT
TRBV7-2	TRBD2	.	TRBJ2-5	CASSLSSSLAGGGQETQYF	TGTGCCAGCAGCTTATCGTCCTCACTAGCGGGAGGAGGGCAAGAGACCCAGTACTTC
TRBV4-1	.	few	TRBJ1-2	CASSQVGVGGGYTF	TGCGCCAGCAGCCAAGTCGGGGTCGGGGGGGGCTACACCTTC
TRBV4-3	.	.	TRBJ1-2	CASSQEEWDYGYTF	TGCGCCAGCAGCCAAGAGGAGTGGGACTATGGCTACACCTTC
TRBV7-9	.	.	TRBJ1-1	CASSSLNSEAFF	TGTGCCAGCAGCTCCCTTAATTCTGAAGCTTTCTTT
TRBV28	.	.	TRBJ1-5	CASSPSPEDLQPQHF	TGTGCCAGCAGCCCCTCACCAGAGGATCTTCAGCCCCAGCATTTT
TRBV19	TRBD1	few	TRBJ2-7	CASSRQGPSYEQYF	TGTGCCAGTAGCCGACAGGGTCCCTCCTACGAGCAGTACTTC
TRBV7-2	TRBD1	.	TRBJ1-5	CASSTGQGDQPQHF	TGTGCCAGCAGCACCGGACAGGGGGATCAGCCCCAGCATTTT
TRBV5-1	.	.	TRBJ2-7	CASSRAGVDEQYF	TGCGCCAGCAGCCGAGCCGGGGTAGACGAGCAGTACTTC
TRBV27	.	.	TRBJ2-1	CASSLSSYSVYEQFF	TGTGCCAGCAGTTTATCATCCTATAGCGTCTATGAGCAGTTCTTC
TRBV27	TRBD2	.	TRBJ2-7	CASTTGGGEQYF	TGTGCCAGCACCACTGGGGGGGGCGAGCAGTACTTC
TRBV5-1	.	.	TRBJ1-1	CASSQGSTEAFF	TGCGCCAGCAGCCAGGGGTCCACTGAAGCTTTCTTT
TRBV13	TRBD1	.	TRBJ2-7	CASSLPRTGAYEQYF	TGTGCCAGCAGCCTCCCCCGGACAGGGGCCTACGAGCAGTACTTC
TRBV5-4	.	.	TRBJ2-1	CASSPLAPSYNEQFF	TGTGCCAGCAGCCCGCTAGCGCCCTCCTACAATGAGCAGTTCTTC
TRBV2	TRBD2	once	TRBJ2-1	CASRRLAGGGNNEQFF	TGTGCCAGCAGAAGGCTAGCGGGAGGGGGCAACAATGAGCAGTTCTTC
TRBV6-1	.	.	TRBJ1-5	CATRDSDQPQHF	TGTGCCACCCGGGACTCCGATCAGCCCCAGCATTTT
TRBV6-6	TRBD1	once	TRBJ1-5	CASRFGQDNQPQHF	TGTGCCAGCAGATTCGGACAGGACAATCAGCCCCAGCATTTT
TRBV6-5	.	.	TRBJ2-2	CASSPGRGYTGELFF	TGTGCCAGCAGCCCGGGAAGGGGGTACACCGGGGAGCTGTTTTTT
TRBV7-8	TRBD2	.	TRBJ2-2	CASSLWTSGTGELFF	TGTGCCAGCAGCCTCTGGACTAGCGGGACCGGGGAGCTGTTTTTT
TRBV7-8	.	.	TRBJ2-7	CASSAGQLPYEQYF	TGTGCCAGCAGCGCGGGACAGCTTCCCTACGAGCAGTACTTC
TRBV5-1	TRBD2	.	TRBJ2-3	CASSPGTSGSIDTQYF	TGCGCCAGCAGCCCTGGGACTAGCGGGAGTATCGATACGCAGTATTTT
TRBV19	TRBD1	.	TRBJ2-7	CASSIGTGDYEQYF	TGTGCCAGTAGTATAGGGACAGGGGACTACGAGCAGTACTTC
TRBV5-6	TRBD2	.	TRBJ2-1	CASSGGPSGSESYNEQFF	TGTGCCAGCAGCGGAGGGCCTAGCGGGAGCGAATCCTACAATGAGCAGTTCTTC
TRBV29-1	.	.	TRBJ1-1	CSARLNTEAFF	TGCAGCGCGAGGTTGAACACTGAAGCTTTCTTT